This TCR beta chain was identified during a study of radiation and T cells in renal cell carcinoma. As for the study in general: Nephrectomy followed 15 Gy stereotactic body radiation by 4 weeks.

Data came from immunoSEQ multiplex PCR; TCRdb stores just in-frame clones and leaves some out. The table includes 130,000 to 150,000 clones, about 88% detected once. Time point denoted: baseline pretreatment blood. Treatment reported: 15 Gy SBRT to primary tumor, nephrectomy 4 weeks later. The tumor was a clear cell renal cell carcinoma. V dropped 0 bases and J dropped 5; count of bases not matched to a gene: 5. Germline assignment: CDR1 SGHRS and CDR2 YFSETQ. CDR3 length: 15 residues. Only one count was recorded for this clone. The V call is TRBV5-1, the J call TRBJ2-3, with TRBD2 identical over 8 bases. The receptor's source is an older woman with renal cell carcinoma. The source was blood, collected from a patient whose treatment included radiotherapy and nephrectomy. The CDR3 here is CASSLVISGVDTQYF. CDR3 sequence (DNA): TGCGCCAGCAGCTTGGTTATTAGCGGGGTAGATACGCAGTATTTT.